The source of this T cell receptor (beta chain) is a study of cytomegalovirus exposure and HLA in healthy donors. This CDR3 is built from 15 residues. The V gene's germline CDR1 is SGHNT and CDR2 YYREEE (reference sequence). V lost 4 bases, J lost 9 bases, and 8 bases stayed unmatched. Note on this clone: The target antigen is unknown.

General study results and limits: A later analysis reportedly identified an Asian-associated ancestry cluster as carrying fewer N-insertions than the approximately 670-donor mean. Presence/absence analysis assumed near-uniform sequencing depth across donors. In vitro experiments confirmed that a few CMV-associated chains were specific for CMV antigens. Reportedly, diagnosis of cytomegalovirus status by the classifier showed high specificity and sensitivity.

Use of 60 Vbeta and 13 Jbeta primers characterized the PCR. The assay was immunoSEQ multiplex PCR, and TCRdb's table has in-frame clones only and misses some. Among about 180,000 clones listed, more than 75% were seen once. The sequence derives from a man in his forties or fifties in good health and CMV-seronegative. The sequenced sample was PBMCs. The rearrangement links TRBV5-4 to TRBJ2-1, with 12 nucleotides matching TRBD2. The CDR3 loop is CASSPASGRASEQFF. The DNA of the CDR3 is TGTGCCAGCAGCCCCGCTAGCGGGAGGGCCTCTGAGCAGTTCTTC.